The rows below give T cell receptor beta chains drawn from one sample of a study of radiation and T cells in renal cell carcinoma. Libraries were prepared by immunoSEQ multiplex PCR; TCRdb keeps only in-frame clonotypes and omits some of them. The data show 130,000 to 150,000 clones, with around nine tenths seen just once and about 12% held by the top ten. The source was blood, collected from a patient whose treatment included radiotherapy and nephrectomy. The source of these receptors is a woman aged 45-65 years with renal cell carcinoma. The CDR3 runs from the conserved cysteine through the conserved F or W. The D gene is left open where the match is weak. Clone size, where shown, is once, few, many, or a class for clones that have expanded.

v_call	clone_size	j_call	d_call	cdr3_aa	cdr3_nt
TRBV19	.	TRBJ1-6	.	CASNPTVGHSPLHF	TGTGCCAGCAATCCGACTGTGGGTCATTCACCCCTCCACTTT
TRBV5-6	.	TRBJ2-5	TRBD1	CASSLMDRAEETQYF	TGTGCCAGCAGCTTGATGGACAGGGCAGAAGAGACCCAGTACTTC
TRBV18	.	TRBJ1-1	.	CASSPREGANTEAFF	TGTGCCAGCTCACCACGAGAGGGCGCGAACACTGAAGCTTTCTTT
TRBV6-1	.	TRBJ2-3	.	CATHYSSTDTQYF	TGTGCCACTCACTATTCTAGCACAGATACGCAGTATTTT
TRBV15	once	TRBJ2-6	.	CATSRGGAGANVLTF	TGTGCCACCAGCAGAGGGGGTGCTGGGGCCAACGTCCTGACTTTC
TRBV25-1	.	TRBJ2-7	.	CASSELDRSYEQYF	TGTGCCAGCAGTGAATTGGACAGATCCTACGAGCAGTACTTC
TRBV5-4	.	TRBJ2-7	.	CASSLRTESSYEQYF	TGTGCCAGCAGCTTGCGGACAGAGTCCTCCTACGAGCAGTACTTC
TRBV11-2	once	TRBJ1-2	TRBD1	CASSPEGTGTGNTF	TGTGCCAGCAGCCCAGAAGGGACAGGGACGGGCAACACCTTC
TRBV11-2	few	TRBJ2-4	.	CASSPTSSLAKNIQYF	TGTGCCAGCAGCCCTACTAGCTCCCTAGCCAAAAACATTCAGTACTTC
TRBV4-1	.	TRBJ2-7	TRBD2	CASSQVLTSGGNYEQYF	TGCGCCAGCAGCCAAGTACTCACTAGCGGGGGGAACTACGAGCAGTACTTC
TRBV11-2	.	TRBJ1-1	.	CASSLDRQLEEAFF	TGTGCCAGCAGCTTAGATCGACAATTAGAGGAAGCTTTCTTT
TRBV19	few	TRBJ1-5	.	CASTPGVQGNQPQHF	TGTGCCAGTACCCCAGGGGTGCAGGGAAATCAGCCCCAGCATTTT
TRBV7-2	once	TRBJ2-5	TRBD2	CASSLDGGGAWKTQYF	TGTGCCAGCAGCTTAGATGGCGGGGGGGCCTGGAAGACCCAGTACTTC